The clone carrying this T cell receptor beta chain was recorded only once. Some clones are missing from TCRdb's copy, which holds only in-frame ones; the method was immunoSEQ multiplex PCR. The sample contains approximately 160,000 clones, around 87% of which appear only once. This specimen belongs to a study of blood T cell repertoires in COVID-19. The germline V gene encodes CDR1 GTSNPN and CDR2 SVGIG (reference sequence). The CDR3 loop spans 15 amino acids. Trimming removed 8 bases from V and 7 bases from J, with 23 bases in between. Sequencing was carried out using peripheral blood. The chain recombines TRBV30 with TRBJ1-4; D is possibly TRBD1 (6 bases). The sequence came from a man in his fifties or sixties with COVID-19, enrolled during active disease. The CDR3 loop is CAALGGGRGGEKLFF. Here the CDR3 DNA reads TGTGCCGCCCTCGGGGGGGGCCGGGGTGGTGAAAAACTGTTTTTT. Filled out from reference TRBV30 and TRBJ1-4, the complete variable domain reads SQTIHQWPATLVQPVGSPLSLECTVEGTSNPNLYWYRQAAGRGLQLLFYSVGIGQISSEVPQNLSASRPQDRQFILSSKKLLLSDSGFYLCAALGGGRGGEKLFFGSGTQLSVL.